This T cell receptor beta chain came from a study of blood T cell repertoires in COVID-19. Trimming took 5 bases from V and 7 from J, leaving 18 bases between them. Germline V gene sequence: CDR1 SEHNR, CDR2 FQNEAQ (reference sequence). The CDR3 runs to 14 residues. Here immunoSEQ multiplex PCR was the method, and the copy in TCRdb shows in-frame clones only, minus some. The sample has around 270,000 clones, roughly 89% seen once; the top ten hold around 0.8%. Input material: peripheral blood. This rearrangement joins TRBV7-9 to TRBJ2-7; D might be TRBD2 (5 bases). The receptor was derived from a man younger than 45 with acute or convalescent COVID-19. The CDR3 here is CASSPGERAGEQYF. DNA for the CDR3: TGTGCCAGCAGCCCCGGGGAACGGGCAGGAGAGCAGTACTTC. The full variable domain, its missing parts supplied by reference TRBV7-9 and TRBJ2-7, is DTGVSQNPRHKITKRGQNVTFRCDPISEHNRLYWYRQTLGQGPEFLTYFQNEAQLEKSRLLSDRFSAERPKGSFSTLEIQRTEQGDSAMYLCASSPGERAGEQYFGPGTRLTVT.